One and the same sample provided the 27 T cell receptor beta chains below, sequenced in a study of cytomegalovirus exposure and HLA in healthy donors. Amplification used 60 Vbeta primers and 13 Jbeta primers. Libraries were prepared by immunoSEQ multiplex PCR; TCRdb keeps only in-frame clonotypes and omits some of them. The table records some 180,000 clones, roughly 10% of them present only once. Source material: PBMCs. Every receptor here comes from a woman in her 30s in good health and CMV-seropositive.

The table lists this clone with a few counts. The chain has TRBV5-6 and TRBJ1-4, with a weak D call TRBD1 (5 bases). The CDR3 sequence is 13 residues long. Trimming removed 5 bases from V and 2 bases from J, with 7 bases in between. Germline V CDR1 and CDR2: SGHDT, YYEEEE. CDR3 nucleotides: TGTGCCAGCAGTTCAGGGACTAATGAAAAACTGTTTTTT. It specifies CASSSGTNEKLFF.

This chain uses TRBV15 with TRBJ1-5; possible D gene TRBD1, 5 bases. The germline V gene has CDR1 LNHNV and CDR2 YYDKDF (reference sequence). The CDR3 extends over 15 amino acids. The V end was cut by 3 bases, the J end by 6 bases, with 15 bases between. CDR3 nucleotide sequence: TGTGCCACCAGCAGGGGAAGGGGATCAATTCAGCCCCAGCATTTT. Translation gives CATSRGRGSIQPQHF. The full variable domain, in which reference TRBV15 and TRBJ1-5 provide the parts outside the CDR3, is DAMVIQNPRYQVTQFGKPVTLSCSQTLNHNVMYWYQQKSSQAPKLLFHYYDKDFNNEADTPDNFQSRRPNTSFCFLDIRSPGLGDTAMYLCATSRGRGSIQPQHFGDGTRLSIL.

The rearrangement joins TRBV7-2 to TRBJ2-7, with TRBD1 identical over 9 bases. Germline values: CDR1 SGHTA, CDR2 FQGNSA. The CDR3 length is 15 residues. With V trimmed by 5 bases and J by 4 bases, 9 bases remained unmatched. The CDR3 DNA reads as TGTGCCAGCAGCCTTAGACCGGGACAGGGATACGAGCAGTACTTC. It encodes CASSLRPGQGYEQYF.

CDR3 bases: TGTGCCAGTAAAGAGACTAGCGGGAGAGAGACCCAGTACTTC. Translated: CASKETSGRETQYF. The chain employs TRBV25-1 and TRBJ2-5; TRBD2 matches 12 bases. Trimming cost V 9 bases and J 4 bases; bases outside gene matches: 6. The germline V gene has CDR1 MGHDK and CDR2 SYGVNS. The CDR3 has 14 amino acids.

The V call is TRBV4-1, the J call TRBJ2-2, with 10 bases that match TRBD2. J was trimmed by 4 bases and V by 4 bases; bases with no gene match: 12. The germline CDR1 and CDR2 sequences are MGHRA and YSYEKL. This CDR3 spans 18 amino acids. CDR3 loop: CASSLRRLAGGGTGELFF. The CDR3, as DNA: TGCGCCAGCAGCCTAAGGCGGTTAGCGGGAGGTGGCACCGGGGAGCTGTTTTTT.

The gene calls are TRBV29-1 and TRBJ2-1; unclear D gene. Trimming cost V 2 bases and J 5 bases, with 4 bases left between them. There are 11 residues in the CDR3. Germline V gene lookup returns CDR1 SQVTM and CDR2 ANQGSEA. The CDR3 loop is CSVELDNEQFF. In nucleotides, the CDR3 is TGCAGCGTTGAACTAGACAATGAGCAGTTCTTC.

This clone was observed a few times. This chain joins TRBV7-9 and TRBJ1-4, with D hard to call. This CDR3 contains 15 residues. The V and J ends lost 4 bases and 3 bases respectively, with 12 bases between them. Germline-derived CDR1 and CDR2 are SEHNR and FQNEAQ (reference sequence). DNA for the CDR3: TGTGCCAGCAGCTCCTGGGGAGGAGCTAATGAAAAACTGTTTTTT. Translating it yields CASSSWGGANEKLFF.

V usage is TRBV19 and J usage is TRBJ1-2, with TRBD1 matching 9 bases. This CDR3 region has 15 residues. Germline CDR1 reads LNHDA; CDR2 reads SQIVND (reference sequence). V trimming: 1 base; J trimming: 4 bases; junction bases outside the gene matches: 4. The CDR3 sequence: CASSIGDRVTYGYTF. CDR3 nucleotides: TGTGCCAGTAGTATAGGGGACAGGGTTACCTATGGCTACACCTTC.

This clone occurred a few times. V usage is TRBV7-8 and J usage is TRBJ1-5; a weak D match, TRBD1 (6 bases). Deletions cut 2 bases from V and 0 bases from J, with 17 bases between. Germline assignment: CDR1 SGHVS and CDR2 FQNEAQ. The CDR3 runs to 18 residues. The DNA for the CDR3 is TGTGCCAGCAGCTTATTGATTCGGGACACATATAGCAATCAGCCCCAGCATTTT. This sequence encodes CASSLLIRDTYSNQPQHF.

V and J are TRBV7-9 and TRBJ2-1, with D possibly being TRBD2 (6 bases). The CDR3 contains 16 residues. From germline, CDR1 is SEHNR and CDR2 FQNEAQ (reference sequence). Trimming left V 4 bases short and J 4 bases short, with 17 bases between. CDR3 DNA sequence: TGTGCCAGCAGCTCCGAGGGAGGCCGCCATTACAATGAGCAGTTCTTC. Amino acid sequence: CASSSEGGRHYNEQFF. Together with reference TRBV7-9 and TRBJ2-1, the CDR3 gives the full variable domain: DTGVSQNPRHKITKRGQNVTFRCDPISEHNRLYWYRQTLGQGPEFLTYFQNEAQLEKSRLLSDRFSAERPKGSFSTLEIQRTEQGDSAMYLCASSSEGGRHYNEQFFGPGTRLTVL.

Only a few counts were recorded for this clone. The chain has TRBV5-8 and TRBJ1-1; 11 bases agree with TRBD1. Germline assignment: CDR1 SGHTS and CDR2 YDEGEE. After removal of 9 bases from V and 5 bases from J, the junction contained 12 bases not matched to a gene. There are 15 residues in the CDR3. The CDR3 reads CATEVGQGAWTEAFF. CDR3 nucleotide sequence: TGTGCCACCGAGGTTGGACAGGGGGCGTGGACTGAAGCTTTCTTT. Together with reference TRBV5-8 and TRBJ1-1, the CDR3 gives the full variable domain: EAGVTQSPTHLIKTRGQQATLRCSPISGHTSVYWYQQALGLGLQFLLWYDEGEERNRGNFPPRFSGRQFPNYSSELNVNALELEDSALYLCATEVGQGAWTEAFFGQGTRLTVV.

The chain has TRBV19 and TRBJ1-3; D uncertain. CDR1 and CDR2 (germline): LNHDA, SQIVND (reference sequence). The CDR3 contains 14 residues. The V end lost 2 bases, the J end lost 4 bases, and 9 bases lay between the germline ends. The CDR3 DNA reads TGTGCCAGTAGTATACAGGCAACAGGAAACACCATATATTTT. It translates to CASSIQATGNTIYF.

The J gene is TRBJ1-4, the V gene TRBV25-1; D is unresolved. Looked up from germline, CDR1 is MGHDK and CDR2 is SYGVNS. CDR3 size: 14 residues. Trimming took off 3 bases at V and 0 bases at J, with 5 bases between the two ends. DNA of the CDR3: TGTGCCAGCAGTGACTACTCAACTAATGAAAAACTGTTTTTT. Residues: CASSDYSTNEKLFF. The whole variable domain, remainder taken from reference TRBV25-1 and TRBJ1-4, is EADIYQTPRYLVIGTGKKITLECSQTMGHDKMYWYQQDPGMELHLIHYSYGVNSTEKGDLSSESTVSRIRTEHFPLTLESARPSHTSQYLCASSDYSTNEKLFFGSGTQLSVL.

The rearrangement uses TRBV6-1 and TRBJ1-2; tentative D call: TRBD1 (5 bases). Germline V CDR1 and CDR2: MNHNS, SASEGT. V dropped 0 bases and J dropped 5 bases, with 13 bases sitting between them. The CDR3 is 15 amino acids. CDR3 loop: CASSEAGRAGYGYTF. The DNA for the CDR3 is TGTGCCAGCAGTGAAGCCGGCAGGGCTGGGTATGGCTACACCTTC.

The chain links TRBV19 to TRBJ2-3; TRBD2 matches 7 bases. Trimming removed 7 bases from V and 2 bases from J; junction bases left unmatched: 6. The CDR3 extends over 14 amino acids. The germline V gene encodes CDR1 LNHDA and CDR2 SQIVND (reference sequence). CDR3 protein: CASNSREHTDTQYF. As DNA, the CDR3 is TGTGCCAGTAATTCGCGGGAGCACACAGATACGCAGTATTTT.

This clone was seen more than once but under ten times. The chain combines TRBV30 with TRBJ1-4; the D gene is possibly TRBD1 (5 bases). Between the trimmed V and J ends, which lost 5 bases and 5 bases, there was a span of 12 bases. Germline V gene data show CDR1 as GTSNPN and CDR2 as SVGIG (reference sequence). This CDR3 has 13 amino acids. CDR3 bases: TGTGCCTGGGCCGTCAGGGTAAATGAAAAACTGTTTTTT. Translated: CAWAVRVNEKLFF. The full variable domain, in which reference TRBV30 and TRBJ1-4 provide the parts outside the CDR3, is SQTIHQWPATLVQPVGSPLSLECTVEGTSNPNLYWYRQAAGRGLQLLFYSVGIGQISSEVPQNLSASRPQDRQFILSSKKLLLSDSGFYLCAWAVRVNEKLFFGSGTQLSVL.

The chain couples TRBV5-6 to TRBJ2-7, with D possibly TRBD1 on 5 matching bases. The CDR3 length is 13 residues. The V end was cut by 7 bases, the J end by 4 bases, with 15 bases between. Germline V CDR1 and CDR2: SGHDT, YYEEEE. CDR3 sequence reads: CASGGASRYEQYF. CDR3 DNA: TGTGCCAGCGGTGGGGCGTCCAGGTACGAGCAGTACTTC.

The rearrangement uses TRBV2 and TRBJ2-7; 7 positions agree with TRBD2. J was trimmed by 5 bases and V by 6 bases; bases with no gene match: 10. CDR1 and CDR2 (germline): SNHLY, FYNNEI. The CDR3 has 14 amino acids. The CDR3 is CASRGWGGGDEQYF. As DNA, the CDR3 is TGTGCCAGCAGAGGGTGGGGGGGAGGCGACGAGCAGTACTTC.

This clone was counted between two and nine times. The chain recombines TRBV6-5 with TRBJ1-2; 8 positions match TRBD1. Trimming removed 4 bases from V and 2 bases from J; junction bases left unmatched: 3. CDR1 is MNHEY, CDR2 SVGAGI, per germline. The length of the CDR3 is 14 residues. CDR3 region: CASSSRTGNYGYTF. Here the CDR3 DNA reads TGTGCCAGCAGTTCTCGGACAGGGAACTATGGCTACACCTTC.

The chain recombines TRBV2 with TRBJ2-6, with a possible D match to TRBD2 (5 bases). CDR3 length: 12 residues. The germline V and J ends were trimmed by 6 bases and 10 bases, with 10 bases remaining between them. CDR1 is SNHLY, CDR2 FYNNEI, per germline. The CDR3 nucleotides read TGTGCCAGCAGATTACCGGGGAACGTCCTGACTTTC. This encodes CASRLPGNVLTF.

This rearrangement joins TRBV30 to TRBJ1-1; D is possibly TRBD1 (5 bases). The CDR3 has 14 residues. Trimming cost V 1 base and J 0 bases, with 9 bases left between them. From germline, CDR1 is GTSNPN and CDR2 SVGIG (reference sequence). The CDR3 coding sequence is TGTGCCTGGAGTGAAGACAGATTGAACACTGAAGCTTTCTTT. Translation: CAWSEDRLNTEAFF.

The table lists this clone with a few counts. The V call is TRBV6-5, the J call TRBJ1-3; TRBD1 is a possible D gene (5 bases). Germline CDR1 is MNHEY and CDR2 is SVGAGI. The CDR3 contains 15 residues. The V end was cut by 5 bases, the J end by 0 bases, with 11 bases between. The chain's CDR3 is CASSPDRSSGNTIYF. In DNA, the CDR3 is TGTGCCAGCAGTCCCGACAGAAGCTCTGGAAACACCATATATTTT.

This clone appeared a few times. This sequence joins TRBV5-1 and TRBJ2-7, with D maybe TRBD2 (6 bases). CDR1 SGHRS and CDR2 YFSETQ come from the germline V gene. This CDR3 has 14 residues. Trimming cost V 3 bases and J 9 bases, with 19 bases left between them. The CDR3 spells CASSSDGTPKGQYF. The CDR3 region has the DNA TGCGCCAGCAGCTCCGACGGGACTCCTAAGGGGCAGTACTTC.

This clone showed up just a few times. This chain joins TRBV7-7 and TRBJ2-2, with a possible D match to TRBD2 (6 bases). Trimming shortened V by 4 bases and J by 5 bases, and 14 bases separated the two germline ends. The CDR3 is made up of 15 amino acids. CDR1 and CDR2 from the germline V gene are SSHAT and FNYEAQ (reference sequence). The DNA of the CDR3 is TGTGCCAGCAGCTCCAACGCGGCGGGGACCGGGGAGCTGTTTTTT. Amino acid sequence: CASSSNAAGTGELFF.

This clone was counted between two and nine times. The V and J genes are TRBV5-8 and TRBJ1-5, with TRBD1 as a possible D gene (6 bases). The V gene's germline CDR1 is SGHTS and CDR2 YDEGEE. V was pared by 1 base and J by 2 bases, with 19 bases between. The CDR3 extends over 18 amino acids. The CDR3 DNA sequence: TGTGCCAGCAGCTTGAATCGGGCAATAACAGGGCGCAATCAGCCCCAGCATTTT. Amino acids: CASSLNRAITGRNQPQHF.

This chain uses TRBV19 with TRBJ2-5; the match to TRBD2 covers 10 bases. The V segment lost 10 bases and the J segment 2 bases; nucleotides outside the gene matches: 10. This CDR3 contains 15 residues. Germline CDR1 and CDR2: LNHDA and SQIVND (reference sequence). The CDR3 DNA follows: TGTGCCACTAGCCCATGGACTAGCGGACAAGAGACCCAGTACTTC. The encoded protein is CATSPWTSGQETQYF.

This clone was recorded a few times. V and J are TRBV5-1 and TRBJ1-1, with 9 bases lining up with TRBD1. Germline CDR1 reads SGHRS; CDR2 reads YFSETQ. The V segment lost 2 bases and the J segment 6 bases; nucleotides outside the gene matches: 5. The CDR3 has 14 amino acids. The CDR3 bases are TGCGCCAGCAGCTTCGGGACAGGGAATTCTGAAGCTTTCTTT. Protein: CASSFGTGNSEAFF. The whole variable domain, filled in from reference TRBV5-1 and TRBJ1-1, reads KAGVTQTPRYLIKTRGQQVTLSCSPISGHRSVSWYQQTPGQGLQFLFEYFSETQRNKGNFPGRFSGRQFSNSRSEMNVSTLELGDSALYLCASSFGTGNSEAFFGQGTRLTVV.